This is a list of T cell receptor beta chains from one sample in a study of blood T cells in healthy people across ages. TCRdb analysed the 5' RACE reads with MiXCR anew, one entry per CDR3 protein. The data hold over 1.5 million distinct CDR3 sequences, with 49% observed a single time. The source material was blood. These TCRs come from a woman aged 35 to 49 in good health. Both conserved end residues are trimmed from each CDR3. Only part of the rows carry a size: once, few, many, or a class if the clone is expanded.

V: TRBV10-2
size: few
CDR3: ASSDSSHLGPGETQY

V: TRBV15
size: NA
CDR3: ATSRLAGALYNEQF

V: TRBV21-1
size: NA
CDR3: ASSRGSDRGFLLDNRPQH

V: TRBV27
size: few
CDR3: ASSLHPRQGPKETQY

V: TRBV28
size: NA
CDR3: ASRLAVSYSEQF

V: TRBV20-1
size: NA
CDR3: SAREGEEKLF

V: TRBV5-1
size: NA
CDR3: ASSLKQGAQSSPLH

V: TRBV12-3/TRBV12-4
size: NA
CDR3: ASTPLGTGIESSYNEQF

V: TRBV4-3
size: NA
CDR3: ASSQDAGVDEQY

V: TRBV28
size: NA
CDR3: ASSLSQNRNYGYT

V: TRBV9
size: NA
CDR3: ASSAGRTQETQY

V: TRBV29-1
size: NA
CDR3: SVDDRSETQY

V: TRBV5-1
size: NA
CDR3: ASSLKRQIAYNEQF

V: TRBV4-3
size: NA
CDR3: ASSQGEDRAPDTQY

V: TRBV6-5
size: NA
CDR3: ASSKTLAAGHGCT

V: TRBV6-5
size: NA
CDR3: ATRGERETQY

V: TRBV5-5
size: NA
CDR3: ASSLAIGQGLLAKNIQY

V: TRBV6-5
size: NA
CDR3: ASSYVQGSNEQF

V: TRBV6-5
size: once
CDR3: AGSNSGGTQY

V: TRBV5-6
size: NA
CDR3: ASSGGDRGVWNEQF

V: TRBV27
size: NA
CDR3: ASSLISSGGDTQY

V: TRBV11-2
size: NA
CDR3: ASSLEGRAGANVLT

V: TRBV2
size: once
CDR3: ASIDRNEQF

V: TRBV20-1
size: many
CDR3: SAAGLAGGTDTQY

V: TRBV6-5
size: few
CDR3: ASSYSGQASSYEQY

V: TRBV20-1
size: many
CDR3: SGKGQGERETQY

V: TRBV10-3
size: NA
CDR3: AITGQGSYEQY

V: TRBV6-6
size: few
CDR3: ASSYPRAGDYGYT

V: TRBV24-1
size: NA
CDR3: ATSDHRQNYGYT

V: TRBV28
size: NA
CDR3: ASTSRGYGYT

V: TRBV20-1
size: NA
CDR3: SNGNLGTEAF

V: TRBV5-1
size: NA
CDR3: ASSLDGGVGMNTEAF

V: TRBV27
size: few
CDR3: ASSSTGSFSYEQY

V: TRBV6-5
size: few
CDR3: ASGPHRSGTDTQY

V: TRBV7-9
size: few
CDR3: ASSLPTGVYEQY

V: TRBV5-1
size: few
CDR3: ASSLGAGTVYEQY

V: TRBV10-3
size: NA
CDR3: AISEAGVPGETQY

V: TRBV5-1
size: few
CDR3: ASSLGTGTANEKLF

V: TRBV5-1
size: NA
CDR3: ASSTTGRGTDTQY

V: TRBV24-1
size: NA
CDR3: ATSDLGGREDTQY

V: TRBV7-3
size: NA
CDR3: ASSRAAYNEQF

V: TRBV28
size: NA
CDR3: ASRGAAESDYGYT

V: TRBV6-5
size: once
CDR3: AGSGSGGNQPQH

V: TRBV7-2
size: few
CDR3: ASSLAGGRSTDTQY

V: TRBV20-1
size: few
CDR3: SAREGGKETQY

V: TRBV7-2
size: NA
CDR3: ASSLVGLAGNTDTQY

V: TRBV28
size: NA
CDR3: TSSSIETETYEQY

V: TRBV19
size: NA
CDR3: ASSVVTGSSYEQY

V: TRBV4-2
size: NA
CDR3: ASSVRLAHTDTQY

V: TRBV25-1
size: few
CDR3: ASSEYSRRIQETQY

V: TRBV7-2
size: few
CDR3: ASSSYLGRAAYEQY

V: TRBV20-1
size: NA
CDR3: SVARTDRNYGYT